A selection of T cell receptor beta chains follows, all from one sample in a study of OX40 agonist ivuxolimab in advanced cancers. This table comes from immunoSEQ multiplex PCR, and its TCRdb copy is limited to in-frame clones, with some not included. The table has 45,000 to 55,000 clones, 80% to 90% seen once. Sequenced material: CD4+ or CD8+ T cells sorted from blood, taken in a trial of the OX40 agonist ivuxolimab. These receptors originate from an adult with an advanced solid tumor such as melanoma, head and neck, liver or kidney cancer. CDR3s include the opening cysteine and the closing phenylalanine or tryptophan. D genes are given only for firm matches. The size entry is marked missing in some rows and otherwise reads once, few, many or a size class.

v_call	j_call	d_call	cdr3_length	clone_size	cdr3_nt	cdr3_aa
TRBV14	TRBJ2-5	TRBD2	17	NA	TGTGCCAGCAGCCAACCCAATCCTACTAGCGAGGGAGAGACCCAGTACTTC	CASSQPNPTSEGETQYF
TRBV5-1	TRBJ2-5	NA	15	NA	TGCGCCAGCAGCTTGGAGGGCTACCCGGGAGAGACCCAGTACTTC	CASSLEGYPGETQYF
TRBV30	TRBJ2-5	TRBD2	15	NA	TGTGCCTGGAGTGCGACCCCCACTAGCGCCGTGGGTTATTACTTC	CAWSATPTSAVGYYF
TRBV30	TRBJ1-2	NA	14	NA	TGTGCCTGGAGTGCCGGGGACACTCCTTGGGGCTACACCTTT	CAWSAGDTPWGYTF
TRBV10-3	TRBJ2-7	TRBD1	16	NA	TGTGCCAGCAGTGAAGCGGAAGGGGGCAGGACCTACGAGCAGTACTTC	CASSEAEGGRTYEQYF
TRBV9	TRBJ2-3	NA	14	NA	TGTGCCAGCAGCGTAGCTAGCAGCACAGATACGCAGTATTTT	CASSVASSTDTQYF
TRBV5-1	TRBJ2-5	TRBD1	14	NA	TGCGCCAGCAGCCAACAGGGGGCCGGGGAGACCCAGTACTTC	CASSQQGAGETQYF
TRBV6-1	TRBJ2-7	TRBD2	15	NA	TGTGCCAGCCGCCCCGACGGCGGGAGATCCTACGAGCAGTACTTC	CASRPDGGRSYEQYF
TRBV20-1	TRBJ2-7	NA	11	NA	TGCAGTGCGATCGGGACCGATGGGCAGTACTTC	CSAIGTDGQYF
TRBV5-4	TRBJ2-5	NA	16	NA	TGTGCCAGCAGCTTCTATGGGAGGGGGGCCCAAGAGACCCAGTACTTC	CASSFYGRGAQETQYF
TRBV7-9	TRBJ2-5	TRBD1	16	NA	TGTGCCAGCAGTCATTCGGACAGGGGGCGTATGGAGACCCAGTACTTC	CASSHSDRGRMETQYF
TRBV5-6	TRBJ2-7	TRBD1	16	NA	TGTGCCAGCAGCACTCCGAGGACAGGGGCCCCCTACGAGCAGTACTTC	CASSTPRTGAPYEQYF
TRBV18	TRBJ1-5	NA	15	NA	TGTGCCAGCTCCCCCACACAGGGTTACAATCAGCCCCAGCATTTT	CASSPTQGYNQPQHF
TRBV7-8	TRBJ2-2	NA	11	NA	TGTGCCAGCAGCCACACCGGGGAGCTGTTTTTT	CASSHTGELFF
TRBV11-2	TRBJ2-3	NA	15	few	TGTGCCAGCAGCTTTAGCCCCCTGAGCACAGATACGCAGTATTTT	CASSFSPLSTDTQYF
TRBV2	TRBJ2-7	NA	12	NA	TGTGCCAGCAGTGAGGCCTCCTACGAGCAGTACTTC	CASSEASYEQYF
TRBV2	TRBJ2-3	TRBD2	16	NA	TGTGCCAGCAGGGCCGGGACTAGCGGGAGCACAGATACGCAGTATTTT	CASRAGTSGSTDTQYF
TRBV11-2	TRBJ2-7	NA	12	NA	TGTGCCAGCAGCCCTACAGTGGGCGAGCAGTACTTC	CASSPTVGEQYF